Listed below are T cell receptor beta chains from one sample, sequenced in a study of CD8+CD57+ T cells in acquired aplastic anemia. MiXCR, run by TCRdb on the reads, gives a single entry per CDR3 protein. Here the sample spans some 190,000 distinct CDR3 sequences, roughly half being singletons. Sequenced input: sorted CD4+, CD8+, or CD8+CD57+ T cells (not recorded which) from PBMCs. The receptors originated from a human donor in good health. Each CDR3 is given with its conserved first and last residue. The order of the fields is CDR3 length, D gene, V gene, J gene, clone size, CDR3 protein, CDR3 DNA. The D gene is left open where the match is weak. Not every row has a clone size; where given, it reads once, few, many or a size class.

CDR3 length: 16; D gene: -; V gene: TRBV10-1; J gene: TRBJ1-1; clone size: -; CDR3 protein: CASSESSPTANTEAFF; CDR3 DNA: TGCGCCAGCAGTGAGTCGTCTCCGACGGCGAACACTGAAGCTTTCTTT
CDR3 length: 15; D gene: TRBD2; V gene: TRBV7-2; J gene: TRBJ2-1; clone size: -; CDR3 protein: CASSPGGLAYNEQFF; CDR3 DNA: TGTGCCAGCAGCCCCGGGGGGTTAGCCTACAATGAGCAGTTCTTC
CDR3 length: 16; D gene: -; V gene: TRBV30; J gene: TRBJ2-3; clone size: -; CDR3 protein: CAWSSHGTSSTDTQYF; CDR3 DNA: TGTGCCTGGAGCTCACACGGGACTTCTAGCACAGATACGCAGTATTTT
CDR3 length: 14; D gene: TRBD1; V gene: TRBV27; J gene: TRBJ2-7; clone size: few; CDR3 protein: CASSLFRGSYEQYF; CDR3 DNA: TGTGCCAGCAGTTTGTTCAGGGGGAGCTACGAGCAGTACTTC
CDR3 length: 13; D gene: -; V gene: TRBV7-2; J gene: TRBJ2-7; clone size: many; CDR3 protein: CASSPTTSYEQYF; CDR3 DNA: TGTGCCAGCAGCCCAACGACGTCCTACGAGCAGTACTTC
CDR3 length: 15; D gene: -; V gene: TRBV5-4; J gene: TRBJ2-1; clone size: many; CDR3 protein: CASRMTGRWDYEQFF; CDR3 DNA: TGTGCCAGCAGAATGACGGGGCGGTGGGATTATGAGCAGTTCTTC
CDR3 length: 16; D gene: -; V gene: TRBV9; J gene: TRBJ1-6; clone size: -; CDR3 protein: CASSYRQSSYNSPLHF; CDR3 DNA: TGTGCCAGCAGTTACCGCCAGAGCTCCTATAATTCACCCCTCCACTTT
CDR3 length: 17; D gene: TRBD2; V gene: TRBV9; J gene: TRBJ2-5; clone size: many; CDR3 protein: CASSVGGLAGSQETQYF; CDR3 DNA: TGTGCCAGCAGCGTAGGGGGACTAGCGGGAAGTCAGGAGACCCAGTACTTC
CDR3 length: 13; D gene: -; V gene: TRBV15; J gene: TRBJ2-3; clone size: -; CDR3 protein: CATSTSRGDTQYF; CDR3 DNA: TGTGCCACCAGCACTTCACGGGGAGATACGCAGTATTTT
CDR3 length: 19; D gene: -; V gene: TRBV9; J gene: TRBJ2-1; clone size: few; CDR3 protein: CASSAEEGTGSLFANEQFF; CDR3 DNA: TGTGCCAGCAGCGCCGAGGAAGGGACGGGGTCTCTTTTCGCCAATGAGCAGTTCTTC
CDR3 length: 14; D gene: TRBD1; V gene: TRBV9; J gene: TRBJ1-2; clone size: -; CDR3 protein: CASSVATTGEGYTF; CDR3 DNA: TGTGCCAGCAGCGTAGCAACAACAGGGGAGGGCTACACCTTC
CDR3 length: 15; D gene: TRBD2; V gene: TRBV4-2; J gene: TRBJ2-1; clone size: many; CDR3 protein: CASSRGLAGDGEQFF; CDR3 DNA: TGTGCCAGCAGCCGAGGACTAGCGGGTGACGGTGAGCAGTTCTTC
CDR3 length: 13; D gene: -; V gene: TRBV19; J gene: TRBJ1-6; clone size: -; CDR3 protein: CASSTSGLSPLHF; CDR3 DNA: TGTGCCAGTAGTACTTCGGGACTTTCACCCCTCCACTTT
CDR3 length: 13; D gene: -; V gene: TRBV9; J gene: TRBJ2-1; clone size: many; CDR3 protein: CASSIRTNNEQFF; CDR3 DNA: TGTGCCAGCAGCATCCGGACAAACAATGAGCAGTTCTTC
CDR3 length: 14; D gene: -; V gene: TRBV12-3/TRBV12-4; J gene: TRBJ2-5; clone size: many; CDR3 protein: CASSLWDNQETQYF; CDR3 DNA: TGTGCCAGCAGTTTATGGGACAACCAAGAGACCCAGTACTTC
CDR3 length: 16; D gene: TRBD1; V gene: TRBV12-3/TRBV12-4; J gene: TRBJ1-4; clone size: few; CDR3 protein: CGTRSTMFQGGEKLFF; CDR3 DNA: TGTGGAACGCGAAGCACCATGTTCCAGGGGGGAGAAAAACTGTTTTTT
CDR3 length: 16; D gene: TRBD2; V gene: TRBV3-1; J gene: TRBJ2-7; clone size: -; CDR3 protein: CASSQDTSGKGLEQYF; CDR3 DNA: TGTGCCAGCAGCCAAGATACTAGCGGGAAAGGTCTCGAGCAGTACTTC
CDR3 length: 12; D gene: -; V gene: TRBV30; J gene: TRBJ1-1; clone size: few; CDR3 protein: CAWSAPNTEAFF; CDR3 DNA: TGTGCCTGGAGTGCACCGAACACTGAAGCTTTCTTT
CDR3 length: 15; D gene: TRBD1; V gene: TRBV10-3; J gene: TRBJ1-6; clone size: many; CDR3 protein: CAISEPGTGNSPLHF; CDR3 DNA: TGTGCCATCAGTGAACCCGGGACAGGCAATTCACCCCTCCACTTT
CDR3 length: 16; D gene: -; V gene: TRBV15; J gene: TRBJ1-1; clone size: -; CDR3 protein: CATSRDREGPNTEAFF; CDR3 DNA: TGTGCCACCAGCAGAGATCGGGAAGGGCCGAACACTGAAGCTTTCTTT
CDR3 length: 11; D gene: -; V gene: TRBV29-1; J gene: TRBJ1-2; clone size: many; CDR3 protein: CSVTDTYGYTF; CDR3 DNA: TGCAGCGTGACAGATACCTATGGCTACACCTTC
CDR3 length: 14; D gene: TRBD1; V gene: TRBV2; J gene: TRBJ2-5; clone size: many; CDR3 protein: CASSLDRGQETQYF; CDR3 DNA: TGTGCCAGCAGTTTGGACAGGGGGCAGGAGACCCAGTACTTC
CDR3 length: 15; D gene: TRBD1; V gene: TRBV6-1; J gene: TRBJ1-5; clone size: -; CDR3 protein: CASSVDREDNQPQHF; CDR3 DNA: TGTGCCAGCAGTGTTGACAGGGAAGACAATCAGCCCCAGCATTTT
CDR3 length: 14; D gene: TRBD1; V gene: TRBV19; J gene: TRBJ1-2; clone size: many; CDR3 protein: CASSRATGGNGYTF; CDR3 DNA: TGTGCCAGTAGTAGGGCGACAGGGGGCAATGGCTACACCTTC
CDR3 length: 13; D gene: -; V gene: TRBV20-1; J gene: TRBJ1-1; clone size: many; CDR3 protein: CSARTGMNTEAFF; CDR3 DNA: TGCAGTGCTAGAACAGGGATGAACACTGAAGCTTTCTTT
CDR3 length: 14; D gene: TRBD1; V gene: TRBV12-3/TRBV12-4; J gene: TRBJ1-4; clone size: many; CDR3 protein: CASSWDRWGEKLFF; CDR3 DNA: TGTGCCAGCAGTTGGGACAGGTGGGGTGAAAAACTGTTTTTT
CDR3 length: 16; D gene: -; V gene: TRBV19; J gene: TRBJ2-6; clone size: many; CDR3 protein: CASSSIRGSGANVLTF; CDR3 DNA: TGTGCCAGTAGTAGCATCAGGGGTAGTGGGGCCAACGTCCTGACTTTC
CDR3 length: 15; D gene: TRBD2; V gene: TRBV19; J gene: TRBJ2-1; clone size: once; CDR3 protein: CASSGTSGGNNEQFF; CDR3 DNA: TGTGCCAGTAGCGGGACTAGCGGGGGAAACAATGAGCAGTTCTTC
CDR3 length: 15; D gene: TRBD1; V gene: TRBV7-8; J gene: TRBJ2-1; clone size: many; CDR3 protein: CASSSRDRGDNEQFF; CDR3 DNA: TGTGCCAGCAGCTCCCGGGACAGGGGGGACAATGAGCAGTTCTTC
CDR3 length: 14; D gene: -; V gene: TRBV7-8; J gene: TRBJ2-2; clone size: -; CDR3 protein: CASSVFSNTGELFF; CDR3 DNA: TGTGCCAGCAGCGTGTTCTCGAACACCGGGGAGCTGTTTTTT
CDR3 length: 14; D gene: TRBD2; V gene: TRBV9; J gene: TRBJ2-7; clone size: many; CDR3 protein: CASSVAPSGYEQYF; CDR3 DNA: TGTGCCAGCAGCGTAGCCCCTAGCGGGTACGAGCAGTACTTC
CDR3 length: 16; D gene: TRBD1; V gene: TRBV5-6; J gene: TRBJ2-1; clone size: many; CDR3 protein: CASSSWTGTSYNEQFF; CDR3 DNA: TGTGCCAGCAGCTCCTGGACAGGGACATCCTACAATGAGCAGTTCTTC
CDR3 length: 15; D gene: -; V gene: TRBV3-1; J gene: TRBJ2-7; clone size: few; CDR3 protein: CASSQGAGSSYEQYF; CDR3 DNA: TGTGCCAGCAGCCAAGGGGCGGGAAGCTCCTACGAGCAGTACTTC
CDR3 length: 14; D gene: -; V gene: TRBV10-3; J gene: TRBJ1-5; clone size: -; CDR3 protein: CAISESGESSPQHF; CDR3 DNA: TGTGCCATCAGTGAGTCCGGGGAATCCTCACCCCAGCATTTT
CDR3 length: 16; D gene: -; V gene: TRBV6-1; J gene: TRBJ2-1; clone size: few; CDR3 protein: CASIPTLGYSYNEQFF; CDR3 DNA: TGTGCCAGCATTCCAACGTTGGGCTACTCTTACAATGAGCAGTTCTTC
CDR3 length: 16; D gene: -; V gene: TRBV5-6; J gene: TRBJ1-5; clone size: many; CDR3 protein: CASSLAGLGENQPQHF; CDR3 DNA: TGTGCCAGCAGCTTGGCCGGCTTGGGGGAGAATCAGCCCCAGCATTTT
CDR3 length: 16; D gene: -; V gene: TRBV11-1; J gene: TRBJ2-2; clone size: -; CDR3 protein: CASSPPPQMETGELFF; CDR3 DNA: TGTGCCAGCAGCCCCCCCCCACAGATGGAGACCGGGGAGCTGTTTTTT
CDR3 length: 14; D gene: -; V gene: TRBV13; J gene: TRBJ2-3; clone size: -; CDR3 protein: CASSLAGEPDTQYF; CDR3 DNA: TGTGCCAGCAGCTTAGCGGGAGAACCAGATACGCAGTATTTT
CDR3 length: 11; D gene: -; V gene: TRBV11-1; J gene: TRBJ2-5; clone size: -; CDR3 protein: CASRIQETQYF; CDR3 DNA: TGTGCCAGCAGGATTCAAGAGACCCAGTACTTC
CDR3 length: 14; D gene: -; V gene: TRBV9; J gene: TRBJ2-7; clone size: many; CDR3 protein: CASSVAGRSYEQYF; CDR3 DNA: TGTGCCAGCAGCGTAGCGGGACGCTCCTACGAGCAGTACTTC
CDR3 length: 13; D gene: -; V gene: TRBV20-1; J gene: TRBJ1-1; clone size: many; CDR3 protein: CSAPGHGDTEAFF; CDR3 DNA: TGCAGTGCTCCGGGACATGGGGACACTGAAGCTTTCTTT